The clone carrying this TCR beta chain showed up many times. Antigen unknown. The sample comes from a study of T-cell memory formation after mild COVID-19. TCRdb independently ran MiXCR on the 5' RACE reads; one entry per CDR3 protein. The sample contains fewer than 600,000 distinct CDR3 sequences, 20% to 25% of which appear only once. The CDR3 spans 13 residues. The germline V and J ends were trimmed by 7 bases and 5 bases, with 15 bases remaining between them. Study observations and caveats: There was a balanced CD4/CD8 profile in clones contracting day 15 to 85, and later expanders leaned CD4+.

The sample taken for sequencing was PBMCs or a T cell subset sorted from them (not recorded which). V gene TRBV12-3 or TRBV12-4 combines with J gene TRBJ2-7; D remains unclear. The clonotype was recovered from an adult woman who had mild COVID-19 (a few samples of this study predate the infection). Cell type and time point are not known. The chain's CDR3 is CASTSGVLNEQYF. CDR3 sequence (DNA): TGTGCCAGCACCTCCGGCGTGCTCAACGAGCAGTACTTC.